This TCR beta chain was identified in a study of identical twins. With 5 bases removed from V and 6 bases from J, the gap between germline ends came to 20 bases. The CDR3 is 14 amino acids. The germline CDR1 and CDR2 sequences are DFQATT and SNEGSKA (reference sequence). TCRdb used MiXCR to reprocess the 5' RACE reads, holding one entry per CDR3 protein. The sample yields roughly 720,000 distinct CDR3 sequences, roughly 18% seen once. As to this clonotype: Antigen: not known.

Study findings and constraints: Weaker excess sharing between twins was seen in beta out-of-frame sequences.

The sample was also linked to a second study, of T cells expressing NK-cell markers. This second study says: These clonotypes additionally ranked first within the CD3+CD56-NKG2C+ fraction of four donors.

What was sequenced was PBMCs. The gene calls are TRBV20-1 and TRBJ2-7; D unresolved. The origin of this receptor is a woman under 30 in good health. The CDR3 bases are TGCAGTGCTGGCGATCTACGGCCCCCTCGCGAGCAGTACTTC. As protein: CSAGDLRPPREQYF.